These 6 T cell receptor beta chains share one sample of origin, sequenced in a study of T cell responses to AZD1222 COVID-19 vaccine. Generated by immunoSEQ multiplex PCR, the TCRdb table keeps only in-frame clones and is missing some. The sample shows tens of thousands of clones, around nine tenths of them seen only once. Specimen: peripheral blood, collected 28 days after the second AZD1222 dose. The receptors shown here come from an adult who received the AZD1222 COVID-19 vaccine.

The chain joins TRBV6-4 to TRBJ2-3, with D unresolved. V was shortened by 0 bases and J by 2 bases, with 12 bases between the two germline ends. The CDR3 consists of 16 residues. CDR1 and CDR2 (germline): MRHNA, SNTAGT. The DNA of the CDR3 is TGTGCCAGCAGTGACTCGATGGGCAGTCCCACAGATACGCAGTATTTT. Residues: CASSDSMGSPTDTQYF.

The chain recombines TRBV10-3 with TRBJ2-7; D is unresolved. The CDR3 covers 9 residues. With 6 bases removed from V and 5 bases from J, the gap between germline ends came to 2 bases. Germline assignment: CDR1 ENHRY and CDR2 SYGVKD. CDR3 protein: CAISHEQYF. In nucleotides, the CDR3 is TGTGCCATCAGCCACGAGCAGTACTTC.

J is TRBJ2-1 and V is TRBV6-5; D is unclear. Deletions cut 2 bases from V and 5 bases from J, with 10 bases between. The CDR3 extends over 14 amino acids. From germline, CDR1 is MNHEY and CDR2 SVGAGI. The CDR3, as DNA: TGTGCCAGCAGTTACCAGGAAACAAACAATGAGCAGTTCTTC. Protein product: CASSYQETNNEQFF.

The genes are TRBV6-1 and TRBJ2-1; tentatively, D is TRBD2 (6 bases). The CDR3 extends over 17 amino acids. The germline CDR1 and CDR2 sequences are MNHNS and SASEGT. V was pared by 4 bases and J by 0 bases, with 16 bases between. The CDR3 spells CASSASFDGSSYNEQFF. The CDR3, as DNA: TGTGCCAGCAGTGCGTCCTTCGACGGGAGCTCCTACAATGAGCAGTTCTTC.

DNA for the CDR3: TGTGCCAGCACCCGTAGTACGGGAGGGGGGGAGACCCAGTACTTC. This encodes CASTRSTGGGETQYF. The chain uses TRBV2 and TRBJ2-5; TRBD2 aligns across 8 bases. The junction had 12 bases not matched to a gene; V was cut back by 7 bases and J by 5 bases. Germline values: CDR1 SNHLY, CDR2 FYNNEI. The CDR3 sequence is 15 residues long. Looking up the rest from reference TRBV2 and TRBJ2-5 gives the full variable domain: EPEVTQTPSHQVTQMGQEVILRCVPISNHLYFYWYRQILGQKVEFLVSFYNNEISEKSEIFDDQFSVERPDGSNFTLKIRSTKLEDSAMYFCASTRSTGGGETQYFGPGTRLLVL.

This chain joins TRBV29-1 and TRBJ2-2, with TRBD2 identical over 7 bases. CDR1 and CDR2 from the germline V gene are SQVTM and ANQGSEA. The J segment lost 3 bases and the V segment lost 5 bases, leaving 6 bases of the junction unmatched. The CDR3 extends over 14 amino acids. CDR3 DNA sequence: TGCAGCGTTCACGGGGGGATTGACACCGGGGAGCTGTTTTTT. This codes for CSVHGGIDTGELFF.